This TCR beta chain was obtained from a study of blood T cell repertoires in COVID-19. Generated by immunoSEQ multiplex PCR, the TCRdb table keeps only in-frame clones and is missing some. Seen here are under 150,000 clones, around 81% observed once, and the top ten hold 10% to 14%. This clone was recorded only once. The receptor was isolated from a human donor in a cohort sampled during active COVID-19. Sequenced sample: peripheral blood.

DNA for the CDR3: TGTGCCAGCAGCTTGCGGGGGGCGGGGGAAAAACTGTTTTTT. Protein: CASSLRGAGEKLFF. V gene TRBV5-4 combines with J gene TRBJ1-4, with D perhaps TRBD1 (6 bases). Germline V gene lookup returns CDR1 SGHNT and CDR2 YYREEE (reference sequence). Trimming pared 1 base from V and 8 bases from J, leaving 12 bases between. CDR3 length equals 14 residues.